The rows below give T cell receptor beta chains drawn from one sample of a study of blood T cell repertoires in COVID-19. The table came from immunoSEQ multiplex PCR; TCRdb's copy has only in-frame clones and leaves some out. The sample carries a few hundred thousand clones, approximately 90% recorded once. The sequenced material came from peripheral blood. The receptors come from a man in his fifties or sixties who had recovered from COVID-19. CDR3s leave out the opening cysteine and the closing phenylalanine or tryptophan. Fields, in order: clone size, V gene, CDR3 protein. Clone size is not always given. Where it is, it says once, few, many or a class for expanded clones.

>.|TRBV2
ATVAGSYNEQF
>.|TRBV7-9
ASSLGAGLDYGYT
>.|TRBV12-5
ASGPQSTWGGSAF
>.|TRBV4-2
ASSPNPSVDYTDTQY
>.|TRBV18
ASQGQGTTGELF
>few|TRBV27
ASSKDRMDKNIQY
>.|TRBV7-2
ASSLGGRLGELF
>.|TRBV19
ASSVSPDRGSSSPLH
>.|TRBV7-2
ASSLLGQGDGYT
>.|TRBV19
ASSRGGSTNEKLF
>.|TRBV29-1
SVAGTGSSDTGELF
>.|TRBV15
ATSPRLAGHVNTQY
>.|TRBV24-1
ATGGGDSDTQY
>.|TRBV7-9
ASSLGDRVADTQY
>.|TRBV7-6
ASSFSNRGQETQY
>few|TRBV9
ASSDGTGANEKLF
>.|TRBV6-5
ASRQGYDSYEQY
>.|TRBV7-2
ASSLGGVGQPQH
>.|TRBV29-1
SAPPGQGSETQY
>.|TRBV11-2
ASSSLGLAGYEQY
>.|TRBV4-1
ASSQGQGIGNGYT
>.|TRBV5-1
ASSSPGDTDTQY
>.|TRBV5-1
ASSLRQGAIAGELF
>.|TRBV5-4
ASSPRQGNHSPLH
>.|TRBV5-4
ASSPGQGERYNSPLH
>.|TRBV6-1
ASSDAGSPLH
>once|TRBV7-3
ASSPGTGPGELF
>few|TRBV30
ALTRTFSGNTIY
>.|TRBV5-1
ASTHASSYSNYGYT
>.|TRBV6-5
ASSYGTSGPYTQY
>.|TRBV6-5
ASRTGGTYNEQF
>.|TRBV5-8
ASSGGEWTGDIHEQY
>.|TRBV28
ASSPTGDGYT
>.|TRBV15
ATSSSGGKSGNTEAF
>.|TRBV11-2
ASSFPGQGFAQY
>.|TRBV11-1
ASSLVRGQPQH
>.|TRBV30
AWGGQGDTQY
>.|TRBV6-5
ASSPGHSFNSPLH
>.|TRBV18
ASSPSGGGPDTQY
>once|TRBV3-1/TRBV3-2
ASSQIRGGEQF
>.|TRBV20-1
SASATGGYNYGYT
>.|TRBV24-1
ATSDPGDGYT
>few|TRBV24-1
ATSDKVGGALNEQF
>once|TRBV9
ASSDSSGSISTGELF
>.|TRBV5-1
ASSPTGNTEAF
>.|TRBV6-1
ASSESTFRGEQY
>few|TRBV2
ASSAEDGTYEQY
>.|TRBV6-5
ASSSGTSRPYEQY
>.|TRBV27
ASRYSSYGYT
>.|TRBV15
ATSRDRDRVYEQY
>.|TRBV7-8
ASNTVSNQPQH